Presented here are 13 T cell receptor beta chains from one specimen sequenced in a study of beta chain features in type 1 diabetes. Sequenced material consisted of expressed TCRB transcripts (all of the isolated RNA was reverse transcribed). TCRdb keeps only in-frame clones here, not all; method: immunoSEQ multiplex PCR. This sample has about 180,000 clones, with roughly an eighth found just once. The sample was central memory CD4+ T cells from blood. These receptors originate from a woman aged 18-30 years in good health.

With regard to this clone: Other DNA sequences of this sample code for an identical CDR3. V and J are TRBV29-1 and TRBJ1-2; maybe TRBD1 (6 bases). Germline CDR1 SQVTM, CDR2 ANQGSEA. The length of the CDR3 is 12 residues. DNA of the CDR3: TGCAGTGGGGGCCAGACTAACTATGGCTACACCTTC. It encodes CSGGQTNYGYTF.

The chain joins TRBV7-2 to TRBJ2-2; no reliable D call. Trimming pared 8 bases from V and 4 bases from J, leaving 8 bases between. The germline V gene has CDR1 SGHTA and CDR2 FQGNSA. This CDR3 is 12 amino acids long. The CDR3 DNA sequence: TGTGCCAGCGCTAGGAGCACCGGGGAGCTGTTTTTT. Protein: CASARSTGELFF. Drawing the rest from reference TRBV7-2 and TRBJ2-2, the complete variable domain is GAGVSQSPSNKVTEKGKDVELRCDPISGHTALYWYRQSLGQGLEFLIYFQGNSAPDKSGLPSDRFSAERTGGSVSTLTIQRTQQEDSAVYLCASARSTGELFFGEGSRLTVL.

This clone occurred many times. This chain links TRBV5-8 with TRBJ2-1; 11 bases are a match to TRBD2. The CDR3 contains 17 residues. Germline loops: CDR1 SGHTS, CDR2 YDEGEE. J was trimmed by 5 bases and V by 3 bases; bases with no gene match: 10. As DNA, the CDR3 is TGTGCCAGCAGCTACGAAGGCCCGGGACTAGCGGACAATGAGCAGTTCTTC. Translating it yields CASSYEGPGLADNEQFF.

A few counts support this clone. This sequence joins TRBV30 and TRBJ1-2; no clear D. CDR1 and CDR2 from the germline V gene are GTSNPN and SVGIG (reference sequence). The CDR3 totals 11 residues. V shed 5 bases and J shed 5 bases, with 9 bases lying between them. The CDR3 DNA reads as TGTGCCTGGGCCGCAGCGTATGGCTACACCTTC. Translating gives CAWAAAYGYTF.

This clone was seen a few times. The genes are TRBV25-1 and TRBJ1-2; D call uncertain. Trimming removed 2 bases from V and 4 bases from J, with 14 bases in between. Germline CDR1 is MGHDK and CDR2 is SYGVNS. The CDR3 spans 15 residues. The CDR3 spells CASSEGHGGSYGYTF. The DNA of the CDR3 is TGTGCCAGCAGTGAAGGGCACGGTGGAAGCTATGGCTACACCTTC.

This clone was observed a few times. V usage is TRBV4-2 and J usage is TRBJ2-7; 7 bases line up with TRBD2. Germline CDR1 LGHNA, CDR2 YNFKEQ. The CDR3 totals 15 residues. Germline trimming cut 2 bases from V and 1 base from J; bases unmatched to any gene: 5. Here the CDR3 reads CASSQWAGVSYEQYF. As DNA, the CDR3 is TGTGCCAGCAGCCAATGGGCGGGAGTGTCCTACGAGCAGTACTTC.

The rearrangement links TRBV6-5 to TRBJ2-3; 7 positions agree with TRBD1. V shed 2 bases, J shed 5 bases, and the junction held 7 bases outside the gene matches. The CDR3 spans 15 residues. The germline gives CDR1 MNHEY, CDR2 SVGAGI. CDR3 DNA sequence: TGTGCCAGCAGTTACCGGGACAGTTGGGGAGATACGCAGTATTTT. It translates to CASSYRDSWGDTQYF.

V usage is TRBV18 and J usage is TRBJ1-1; possible D gene TRBD1, 5 bases. Between the trimmed V and J ends, which lost 3 bases and 0 bases, there was a span of 11 bases. Germline CDR1 is KGHSH and CDR2 is LQKENI. The CDR3 is 15 amino acids. CDR3 amino acids: CASSPLQAVNTEAFF. CDR3 in DNA: TGTGCCAGCTCACCGTTACAGGCTGTGAACACTGAAGCTTTCTTT.

This clone came up a few times. The V call is TRBV28, the J call TRBJ2-7; D remains unclear. V lost 4 bases to trimming and J lost 7 bases, with 8 bases between them. Germline V gives CDR1 MDHEN, CDR2 SYDVKM. The length of the CDR3 is 11 residues. The CDR3 is CASSSRQEQYF. CDR3 sequence (DNA): TGTGCCAGCAGTTCCCGACAAGAGCAGTACTTC. Looking up the rest from reference TRBV28 and TRBJ2-7 gives the full variable domain: DVKVTQSSRYLVKRTGEKVFLECVQDMDHENMFWYRQDPGLGLRLIYFSYDVKMKEKGDIPEGYSVSREKKERFSLILESASTNQTSMYLCASSSRQEQYFGPGTRLTVT.

In this sample, this clone turned up a few times. The CDR3 nucleotides read TGTGCCAGCCGGAATCTAGCGACGGATGAGCAGTTCTTC. It codes for CASRNLATDEQFF. This chain joins TRBV18 and TRBJ2-1, with a weak D call TRBD2 (6 bases). Deletions cut 8 bases from V and 8 bases from J, with 16 bases between. The CDR3 spans 13 residues. CDR1 is KGHSH, CDR2 LQKENI, per germline.

V usage is TRBV6-5 and J usage is TRBJ1-1; D not resolved. The CDR3 spans 13 residues. Trimming removed 3 bases at V and 6 bases at J, with 11 bases between. Germline loops: CDR1 MNHEY, CDR2 SVGAGI. This chain's CDR3 is CASSYGQRPEAFF. For the CDR3, the DNA is TGTGCCAGCAGTTATGGTCAGAGGCCTGAAGCTTTCTTT.

The V and J genes are TRBV30 and TRBJ1-5, with D maybe TRBD1 (5 bases). The germline gives CDR1 GTSNPN, CDR2 SVGIG (reference sequence). The CDR3 contains 14 residues. Trimming removed 0 bases at V and 2 bases at J, with 8 bases between. CDR3: CAWSVVGGNQPQHF. The DNA of the CDR3 is TGTGCCTGGAGTGTAGTAGGGGGCAATCAGCCCCAGCATTTT.

V is TRBV7-3 and J is TRBJ2-2, with 13 bases identical to TRBD2. Losses at the gene ends were 5 bases for V and 7 bases for J; bases not matched to a gene: 16. The CDR3 is 19 residues long. Per germline, CDR1 SGHTA and CDR2 FQGTGA. CDR3 sequence (DNA): TGTGCCAGCAGCCCCGCCGTACTAGCGGGAGGGAATTTGCACGGGGAGCTGTTTTTT. Residues: CASSPAVLAGGNLHGELFF.